These 2 T cell receptor beta chains share one sample of origin, sequenced in a study of a mutant IDH1 vaccine in newly diagnosed glioma. The time point here: week 23, last vaccination. Each vaccine dose was 300 ug of mutant IDH1 20-mer peptide, with topical imiquimod. The table came from immunoSEQ multiplex PCR; TCRdb's copy has only in-frame clones and leaves some out. The table records tens of thousands of clones, about 90% of them present only once. These receptors are not linked to any known antigen. Sequenced material: PBMCs, taken from a glioma patient whose treatment included an IDH1 peptide vaccine. The receptors here all came from a man aged 40-55 years with glioma.

The chain links TRBV19 to TRBJ1-5, with 8 bases that match TRBD1. From germline, CDR1 is LNHDA and CDR2 SQIVND (reference sequence). The CDR3 covers 14 residues. V lost 5 bases, J lost 3 bases, and 3 bases stayed unmatched. This CDR3 is CASSGDRNNQPQHF. CDR3 sequence (DNA): TGTGCCAGTAGTGGGGACAGGAACAATCAGCCCCAGCATTTT.

The chain couples TRBV14 to TRBJ1-3; no reliable D call. The germline V and J ends were trimmed by 5 bases and 4 bases, with 9 bases remaining between them. Germline loops: CDR1 SGHDN, CDR2 FVKESK. The CDR3 spans 13 residues. CDR3 coding DNA: TGTGCCAGCAGCGTGCGGACCGGAAACACCATATATTTT. It codes for CASSVRTGNTIYF. Using reference TRBV14 and TRBJ1-3 for the parts outside the CDR3, the full variable domain is EAGVTQFPSHSVIEKGQTVTLRCDPISGHDNLYWYRRVMGKEIKFLLHFVKESKQDESGMPNNRFLAERTGGTYSTLKVQPAELEDSGVYFCASSVRTGNTIYFGEGSWLTVV.